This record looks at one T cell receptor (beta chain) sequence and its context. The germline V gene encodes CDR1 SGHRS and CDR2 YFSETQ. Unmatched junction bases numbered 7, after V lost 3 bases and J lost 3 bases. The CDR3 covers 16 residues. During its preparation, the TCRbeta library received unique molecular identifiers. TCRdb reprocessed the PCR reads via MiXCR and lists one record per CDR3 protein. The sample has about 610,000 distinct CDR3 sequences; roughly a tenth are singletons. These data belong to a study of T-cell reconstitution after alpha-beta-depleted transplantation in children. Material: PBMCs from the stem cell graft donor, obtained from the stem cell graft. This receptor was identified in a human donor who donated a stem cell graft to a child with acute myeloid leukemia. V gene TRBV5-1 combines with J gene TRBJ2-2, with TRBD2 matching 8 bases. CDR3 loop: CASSSRAGVDTGELFF. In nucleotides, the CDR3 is TGCGCCAGCAGCTCCCGAGCGGGAGTGGACACCGGGGAGCTGTTTTTT.